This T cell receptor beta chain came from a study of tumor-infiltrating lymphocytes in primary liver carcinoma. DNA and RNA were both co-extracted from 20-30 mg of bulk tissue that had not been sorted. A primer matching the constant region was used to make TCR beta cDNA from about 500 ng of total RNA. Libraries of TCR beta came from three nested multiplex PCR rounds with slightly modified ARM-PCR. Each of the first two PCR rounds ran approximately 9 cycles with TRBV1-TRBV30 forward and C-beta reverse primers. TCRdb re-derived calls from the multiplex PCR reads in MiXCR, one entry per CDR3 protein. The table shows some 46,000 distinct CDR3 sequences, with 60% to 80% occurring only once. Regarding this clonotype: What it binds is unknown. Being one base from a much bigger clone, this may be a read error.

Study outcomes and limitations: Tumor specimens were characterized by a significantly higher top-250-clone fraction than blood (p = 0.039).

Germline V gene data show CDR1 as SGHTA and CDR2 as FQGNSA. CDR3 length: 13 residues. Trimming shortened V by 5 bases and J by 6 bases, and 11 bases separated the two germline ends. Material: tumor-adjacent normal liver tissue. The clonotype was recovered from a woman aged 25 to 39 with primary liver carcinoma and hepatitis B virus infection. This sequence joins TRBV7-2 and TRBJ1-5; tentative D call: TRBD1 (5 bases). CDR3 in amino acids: CASSRTRRQPQHF. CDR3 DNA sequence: TGTGCCAGCAGCAGGACACGGCGTCAGCCCCAGCATTTT.